The text below deals with one T cell receptor beta chain. Using immunoSEQ multiplex PCR, the repertoire was profiled, and TCRdb retains in-frame clones only, with some absent. The repertoire holds 30,000 or so clones, with about 86% as singletons. The data originate from a study of high-grade serous ovarian cancer treatment subgroups. CDR1 is SQVTM and CDR2 is ANQGSEA in the germline V gene. Germline trimming cut 4 bases from V and 4 bases from J; bases unmatched to any gene: 4. The CDR3 covers 14 residues. Tumor samples were taken before definitive surgery or chemotherapy. This clonotype was sampled from a human donor with high-grade serous ovarian cancer. The chain carries TRBV29-1 and TRBJ2-6; 7 bases line up with TRBD1. The sequencing sample was made of tumor tissue. The CDR3 DNA reads as TGCAGCGTTGGACAACAGGGGGGGGCCAACGTCCTGACTTTC. This encodes CSVGQQGGANVLTF.